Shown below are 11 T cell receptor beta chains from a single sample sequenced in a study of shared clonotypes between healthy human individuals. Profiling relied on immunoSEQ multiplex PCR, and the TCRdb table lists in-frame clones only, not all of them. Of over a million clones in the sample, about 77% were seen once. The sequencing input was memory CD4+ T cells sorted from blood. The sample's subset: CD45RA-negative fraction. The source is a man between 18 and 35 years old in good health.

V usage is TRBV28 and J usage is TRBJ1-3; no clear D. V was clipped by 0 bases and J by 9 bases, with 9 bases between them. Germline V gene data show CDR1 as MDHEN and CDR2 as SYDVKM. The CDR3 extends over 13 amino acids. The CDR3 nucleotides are TGTGCCAGCAGTTTATGGGGCGGAGGCACCATATATTTT. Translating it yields CASSLWGGGTIYF. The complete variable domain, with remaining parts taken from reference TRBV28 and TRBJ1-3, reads DVKVTQSSRYLVKRTGEKVFLECVQDMDHENMFWYRQDPGLGLRLIYFSYDVKMKEKGDIPEGYSVSREKKERFSLILESASTNQTSMYLCASSLWGGGTIYFGEGSWLTVV.

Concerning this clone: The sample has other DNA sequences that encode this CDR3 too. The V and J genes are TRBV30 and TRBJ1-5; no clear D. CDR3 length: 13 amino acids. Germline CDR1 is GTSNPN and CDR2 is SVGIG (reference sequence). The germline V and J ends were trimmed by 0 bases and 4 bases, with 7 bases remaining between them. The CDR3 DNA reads TGTGCCTGGAGTGTACCAGGAAATCAGCCCCAGCATTTT. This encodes CAWSVPGNQPQHF.

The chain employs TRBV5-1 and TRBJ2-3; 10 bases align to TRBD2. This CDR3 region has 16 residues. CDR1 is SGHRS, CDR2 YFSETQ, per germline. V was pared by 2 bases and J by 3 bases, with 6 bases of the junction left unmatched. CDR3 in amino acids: CASSLGEGLATDTQYF. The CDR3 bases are TGCGCCAGCAGCTTAGGGGAGGGACTAGCGACAGATACGCAGTATTTT.

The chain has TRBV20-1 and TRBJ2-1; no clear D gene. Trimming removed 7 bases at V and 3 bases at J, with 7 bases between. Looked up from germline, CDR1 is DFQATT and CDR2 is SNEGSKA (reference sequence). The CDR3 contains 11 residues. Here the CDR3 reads CSGENYNEQFF. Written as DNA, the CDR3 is TGCAGTGGGGAAAACTACAATGAGCAGTTCTTC.

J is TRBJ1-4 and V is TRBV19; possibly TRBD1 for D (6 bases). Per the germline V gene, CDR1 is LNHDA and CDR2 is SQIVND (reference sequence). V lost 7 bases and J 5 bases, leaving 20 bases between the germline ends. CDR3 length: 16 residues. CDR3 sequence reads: CASKSQGIRSNEKLFF. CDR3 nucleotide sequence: TGTGCCAGTAAGTCGCAGGGGATCCGTTCCAATGAAAAACTGTTTTTT. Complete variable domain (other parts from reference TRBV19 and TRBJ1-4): DGGITQSPKYLFRKEGQNVTLSCEQNLNHDAMYWYRQDPGQGLRLIYYSQIVNDFQKGDIAEGYSVSREKKESFPLTVTSAQKNPTAFYLCASKSQGIRSNEKLFFGSGTQLSVL.

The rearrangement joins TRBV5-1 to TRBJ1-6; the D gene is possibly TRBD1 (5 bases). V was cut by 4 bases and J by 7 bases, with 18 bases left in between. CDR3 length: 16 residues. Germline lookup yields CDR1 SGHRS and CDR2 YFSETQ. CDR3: CASSPYSTGLNSPLHF. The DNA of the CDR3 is TGCGCCAGCAGCCCCTACTCCACAGGACTCAATTCACCCCTCCACTTT.

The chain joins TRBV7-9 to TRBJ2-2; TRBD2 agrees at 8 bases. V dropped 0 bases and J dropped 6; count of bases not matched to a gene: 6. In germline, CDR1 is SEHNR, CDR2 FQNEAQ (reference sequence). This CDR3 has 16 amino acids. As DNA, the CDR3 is TGTGCCAGCAGCTTAGCGCGGGGGGTTCAGTCCGGGGAGCTGTTTTTT. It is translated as CASSLARGVQSGELFF.

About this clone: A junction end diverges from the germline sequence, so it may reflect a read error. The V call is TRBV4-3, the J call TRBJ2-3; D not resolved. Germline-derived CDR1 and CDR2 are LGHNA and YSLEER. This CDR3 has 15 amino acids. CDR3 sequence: CASSKDPDGSDTQYF. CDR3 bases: TGCGCCAGCAGCAAAGACCCTGACGGTAGCGATACGCAGTATTTT.

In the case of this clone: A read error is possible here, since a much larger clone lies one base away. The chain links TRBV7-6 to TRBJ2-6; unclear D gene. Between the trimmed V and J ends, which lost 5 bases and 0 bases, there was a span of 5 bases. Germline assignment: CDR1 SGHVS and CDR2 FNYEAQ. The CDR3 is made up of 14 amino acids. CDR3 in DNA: TGTGCCAGCAGCGGTAGCTCTGGGGCCAACGTCCTGACTTTC. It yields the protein CASSGSSGANVLTF. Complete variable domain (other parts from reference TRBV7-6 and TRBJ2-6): GAGVSQSPRYKVTKRGQDVALRCDPISGHVSLYWYRQALGQGPEFLTYFNYEAQQDKSGLPNDRFSAERPEGSISTLTIQRTEQRDSAMYRCASSGSSGANVLTFGAGSRLTVL.

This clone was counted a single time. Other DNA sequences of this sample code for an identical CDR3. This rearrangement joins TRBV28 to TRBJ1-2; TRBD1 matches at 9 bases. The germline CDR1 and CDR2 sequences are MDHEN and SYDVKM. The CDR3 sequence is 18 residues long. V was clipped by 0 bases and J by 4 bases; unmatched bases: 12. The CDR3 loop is CASSLWPGQGEISYGYTF. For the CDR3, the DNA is TGTGCCAGCAGTTTATGGCCGGGACAGGGAGAGATTAGCTATGGCTACACCTTC.

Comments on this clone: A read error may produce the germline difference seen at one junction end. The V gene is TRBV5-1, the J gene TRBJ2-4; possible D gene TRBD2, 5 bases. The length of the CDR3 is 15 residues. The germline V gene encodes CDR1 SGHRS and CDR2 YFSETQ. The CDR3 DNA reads TGCGCCAGCACCTTGGGGTCTCCCGGGGATAGCATTCAGTACTTC. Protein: CASTLGSPGDSIQYF.